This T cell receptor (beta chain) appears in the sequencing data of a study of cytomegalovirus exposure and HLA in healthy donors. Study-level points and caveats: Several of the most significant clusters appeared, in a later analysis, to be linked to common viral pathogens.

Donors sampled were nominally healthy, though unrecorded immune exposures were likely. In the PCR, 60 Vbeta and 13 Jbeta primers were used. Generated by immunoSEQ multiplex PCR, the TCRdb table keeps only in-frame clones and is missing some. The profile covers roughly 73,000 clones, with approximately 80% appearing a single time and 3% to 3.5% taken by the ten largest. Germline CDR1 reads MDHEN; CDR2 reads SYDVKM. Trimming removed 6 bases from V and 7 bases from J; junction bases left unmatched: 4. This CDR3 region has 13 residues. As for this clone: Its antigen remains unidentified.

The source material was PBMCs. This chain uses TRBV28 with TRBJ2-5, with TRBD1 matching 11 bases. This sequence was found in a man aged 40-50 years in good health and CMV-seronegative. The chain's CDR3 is CASRGQGGRTQYF. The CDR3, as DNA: TGTGCCAGCAGGGGACAGGGGGGACGGACCCAGTACTTC.